The clone carrying this T cell receptor beta chain was counted ten times or more. This sample is drawn from a study of beta chain features in type 1 diabetes. The entirety of the isolated RNA underwent reverse transcription, so expressed TCRB transcripts were sequenced. Generated by immunoSEQ multiplex PCR, the TCRdb table keeps only in-frame clones and is missing some. The repertoire holds more than 140,000 clones, with 9.7% as singletons. The CDR3 spans 14 residues. Germline assignment: CDR1 SGHRS and CDR2 YFSETQ. The V and J ends lost 4 bases and 7 bases respectively, with 12 bases between them. The rearrangement joins TRBV5-1 to TRBJ1-6; D is possibly TRBD1 (6 bases). The sequencing sample was made of central memory CD4+ T cells from blood. This TCR derives from a woman between 40 and 50 years old in good health. CDR3 sequence: CASSLAGANSPLHF. Written as DNA, the CDR3 is TGCGCCAGCAGCCTCGCAGGGGCGAATTCACCCCTCCACTTT.